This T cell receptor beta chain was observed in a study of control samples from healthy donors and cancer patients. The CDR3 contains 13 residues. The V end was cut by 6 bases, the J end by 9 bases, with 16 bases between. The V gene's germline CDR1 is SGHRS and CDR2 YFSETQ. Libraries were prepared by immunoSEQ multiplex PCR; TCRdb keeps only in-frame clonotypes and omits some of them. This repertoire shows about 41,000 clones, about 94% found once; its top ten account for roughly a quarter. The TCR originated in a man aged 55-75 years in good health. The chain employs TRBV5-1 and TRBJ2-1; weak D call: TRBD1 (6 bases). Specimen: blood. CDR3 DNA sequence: TGCGCCAGCACCCGCGGACAGACCGCTGAGCAGTTCTTC. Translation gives CASTRGQTAEQFF.